The present entry profiles one TCR beta chain with its context. There are 13 residues in the CDR3. Trimming removed 3 bases from V and 4 bases from J; junction bases left unmatched: 1. Germline V gene sequence: CDR1 KGHSH, CDR2 LQKENI. Clones were sequenced by immunoSEQ multiplex PCR, and TCRdb holds only the in-frame ones, with some missing. The data contain under 100,000 clones, 75% to 85% of them seen just once; the ten biggest clones take up 10% to 15%. This sample is drawn from a study of blood T cell repertoires in COVID-19. Sequenced material: peripheral blood. V gene TRBV18 combines with J gene TRBJ2-3; TRBD2 matches 7 bases. The sequence derives from a human donor in a cohort sampled during active COVID-19. The CDR3 DNA reads TGTGCCAGCTCACCGCGGGGGTCAGATACGCAGTATTTT. It codes for CASSPRGSDTQYF. Full variable domain (missing parts from reference TRBV18 and TRBJ2-3): NAGVMQNPRHLVRRRGQEARLRCSPMKGHSHVYWYRQLPEEGLKFMVYLQKENIIDESGMPKERFSAEFPKEGPSILRIQQVVRGDSAAYFCASSPRGSDTQYFGPGTRLTVL.